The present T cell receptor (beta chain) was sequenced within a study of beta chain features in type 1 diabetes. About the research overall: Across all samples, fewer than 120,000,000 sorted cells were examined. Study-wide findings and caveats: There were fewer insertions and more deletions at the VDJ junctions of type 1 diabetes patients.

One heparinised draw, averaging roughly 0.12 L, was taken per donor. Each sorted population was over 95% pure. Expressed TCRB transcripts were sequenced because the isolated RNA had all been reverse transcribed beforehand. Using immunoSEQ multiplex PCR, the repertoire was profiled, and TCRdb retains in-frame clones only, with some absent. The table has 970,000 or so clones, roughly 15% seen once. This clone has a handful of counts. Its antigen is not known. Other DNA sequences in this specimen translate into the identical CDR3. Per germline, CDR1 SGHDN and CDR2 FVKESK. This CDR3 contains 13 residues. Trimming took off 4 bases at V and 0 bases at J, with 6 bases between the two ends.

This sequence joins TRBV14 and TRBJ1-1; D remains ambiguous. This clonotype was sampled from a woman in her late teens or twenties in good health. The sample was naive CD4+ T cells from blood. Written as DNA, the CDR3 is TGTGCCAGCAGCCTAGCGTTGAACACTGAAGCTTTCTTT. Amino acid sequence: CASSLALNTEAFF.